The rows below give T cell receptor beta chains drawn from one sample of a study of blood T cells in healthy people across ages. TCRdb ran MiXCR on the 5' RACE reads and lists one entry per CDR3 protein. The table lists 1.5 million to 2 million distinct CDR3 sequences, approximately 40% of them singletons. Sequencing used blood. Receptor source: a human donor in good health. Both conserved end residues are part of each CDR3. D genes are given only for firm matches. Size is stated for part of the rows, as once, few or many counts, or as a class when the clone is expanded.

clone_size	j_call	v_call	d_call	cdr3_nt	cdr3_aa
many	TRBJ2-7	TRBV4-3	TRBD2	TGCGCCAGCAGCCAAGGACTAGCGTTGGACGAGCAGTACTTC	CASSQGLALDEQYF
NA	TRBJ1-1	TRBV9	TRBD1	TGTGCCAGCAGCGTGGCCGGGACAGGCTACGTGAACACTGAAGCTTTCTTT	CASSVAGTGYVNTEAFF
once	TRBJ2-7	TRBV20-1	NA	TGCAGTGCTACCTTGGGACACCCAAGGGACTACGAGCAGTACTTC	CSATLGHPRDYEQYF
NA	TRBJ1-1	TRBV12-3/TRBV12-4	TRBD1	TGTGCCAGCAGTTTTGGAATAGTAGGGGACAGGGGTTTAAACACTGAAGCTTTCTTT	CASSFGIVGDRGLNTEAFF
NA	TRBJ2-5	TRBV7-2	NA	TGTGCCAGCAGTCCGCCGGACAGCCAAGAGACCCAGTACTTC	CASSPPDSQETQYF
NA	TRBJ2-7	TRBV7-2	NA	TGTGCCAGCAGCTTATTGCAGGGGATTTCCTACGAGCAGTACTTC	CASSLLQGISYEQYF
NA	TRBJ2-1	TRBV7-6	NA	TGTGCCAGCAGCTTAAGATTCTGGGGTGAGCAGTTCTTC	CASSLRFWGEQFF
few	TRBJ2-3	TRBV28	NA	TGTGCCAGCAGATCCCCCCTGGGCGGGGGCACAGATACGCAGTATTTT	CASRSPLGGGTDTQYF
NA	TRBJ1-4	TRBV7-2	NA	TGTGCCAGCAGCTTATCTCGGTGGGGGGAAAAACTGTTTTTT	CASSLSRWGEKLFF
NA	TRBJ2-1	TRBV6-2/TRBV6-3	TRBD2	TGTGCCAGCAGTTACGGGACTAGCCTATCCTACAATGAGCAGTTCTTC	CASSYGTSLSYNEQFF
NA	TRBJ2-7	TRBV5-6	NA	TGTGCCAGCAGCGGCCTCCGCGGGAACTCCTACGAGCAGTACTTC	CASSGLRGNSYEQYF
NA	TRBJ1-2	TRBV7-2	NA	TGTGCCAGCAGCTCCCCCCCGGCTATACTAACTGCTATCTATGGCTACACCTTC	CASSSPPAILTAIYGYTF
many	TRBJ2-6	TRBV7-3	NA	TGTGCCAGCAGCCCCCCTGGGGCCAACGTCCTGACTTTC	CASSPPGANVLTF
few	TRBJ2-1	TRBV12-3/TRBV12-4	TRBD1	TGTGCCAGCAGTATCGGACAGGGTAATTGGGAGCAGTTCTTC	CASSIGQGNWEQFF
NA	TRBJ2-1	TRBV7-9	NA	TGTGCCAGCAGCTTAGCGGGGGTCGCCTGCAATGAGCAGTTCTTC	CASSLAGVACNEQFF
NA	TRBJ2-7	TRBV20-1	NA	TGCAGTGCTGGGGGCGGGGGCTTCTACGAGCAGTACTTC	CSAGGGGFYEQYF
NA	TRBJ1-4	TRBV9	TRBD1	TGTGCCAGCAGCGAAGGGACAGCGTGGGAAAAACTGTTTTTT	CASSEGTAWEKLFF
NA	TRBJ2-3	TRBV5-5	TRBD1	TGTGCCAGCAGCTTGGGCGCACAGGGGGTTAGCACAGATACGCAGTATTTT	CASSLGAQGVSTDTQYF
once	TRBJ2-2	TRBV25-1	NA	TGTGCCAGCAGAGTAGATAACACCGGGGAGCTGTTTTTT	CASRVDNTGELFF
NA	TRBJ2-5	TRBV4-3	NA	TGCGCCAGCAGCCAATCCCGGGGGCCGAGGGAGACCCAGTACTTC	CASSQSRGPRETQYF
NA	TRBJ2-5	TRBV4-3	NA	TGCGCCAGCAGCCAAGGGACGGGACAAGAGGCCCAGTACTTC	CASSQGTGQEAQYF
NA	TRBJ2-7	TRBV20-1	TRBD1	TGCAGTGCTAGAGAGGCTCGGACAGGGGATCACTACGAGCAGTACTTC	CSAREARTGDHYEQYF
NA	TRBJ2-7	TRBV2	NA	TGTGCCAGCAGTGATGAGGGTCCCCACTACGAGCAGTACTTC	CASSDEGPHYEQYF
NA	TRBJ2-7	TRBV12-3/TRBV12-4	TRBD2	TGTGCCAGCAGTTTCAGGACAGAGGGACTAGCGGAGACCCCCGAGCAGTACTTC	CASSFRTEGLAETPEQYF
NA	TRBJ2-1	TRBV2	NA	TGTGCCAGCAGTGAAGATCTGGGCCGAGAGCAGTTCTTC	CASSEDLGREQFF
few	TRBJ1-1	TRBV29-1	NA	TGCAGCGTTACAGTAGGTGGAAACACTGAAGCTTTCTTT	CSVTVGGNTEAFF
few	TRBJ2-1	TRBV21-1	NA	TGTGCCCCCATCCCCTGGGGGCTGGTCAATGAGCAGTTCTTC	CAPIPWGLVNEQFF
few	TRBJ1-5	TRBV28	NA	TGTGCCAGCAGTTTATTAAGGGGAGGTGAGTCGGTTCAGCCCCAGCATTTT	CASSLLRGGESVQPQHF
NA	TRBJ2-4	TRBV15	NA	TGTGCCACCAGCAGAGGGGCAGCCAAAAACATTCAGTACTTC	CATSRGAAKNIQYF
NA	TRBJ1-6	TRBV4-2	TRBD1	TGTGCCAGCAGCCAAGGGTCAGGGGGAGGAAGCTCCTATAATTCACCCCTCCACTTT	CASSQGSGGGSSYNSPLHF
few	TRBJ1-5	TRBV12-3/TRBV12-4	NA	TGTGCCAGCAGTTTCCCAGGGCAAGAACAGCCCCAGCATTTT	CASSFPGQEQPQHF
NA	TRBJ1-5	TRBV20-1	TRBD1	TGCAGTGCTAGTAGGGCCGGGACAGACAATCAGCCCCAGCATTTT	CSASRAGTDNQPQHF
NA	TRBJ1-5	TRBV6-5	NA	TGTGCCAGCAGTAGTCGCCTGGTGGAGGGTCAGCCCCAGCATTTT	CASSSRLVEGQPQHF
NA	TRBJ1-2	TRBV7-3	NA	TGTGCCAGCAGCTTAGGGCCGCGGGGGGATGGCTACACCTTC	CASSLGPRGDGYTF
few	TRBJ1-2	TRBV5-1	NA	TGCGCCAGCAGCGTAACAGGGTCTGGGGTCTATGGCTACACCTTC	CASSVTGSGVYGYTF
NA	TRBJ2-7	TRBV7-9	TRBD2	TGTGCCAGCAGCTGGGACCGTAGACTAGCGGGGACCTACGAGCAGTACTTC	CASSWDRRLAGTYEQYF
few	TRBJ2-7	TRBV27	NA	TGTGCCAGCAGTTTACTAGGTAGGCAGGATCCCTACGAGCAGTACTTC	CASSLLGRQDPYEQYF
NA	TRBJ1-2	TRBV30	NA	TGTGCCTGGAGCCCAGGACAGTCCTATGGCTACACCTTC	CAWSPGQSYGYTF
NA	TRBJ2-7	TRBV29-1	NA	TGCAGCGTCACGAAAGGGGCAAAGCCCCCCGGATCCAAGGCCTTTACCTACGAGCAGTACTTC	CSVTKGAKPPGSKAFTYEQYF
few	TRBJ2-7	TRBV12-3/TRBV12-4	TRBD2	TGTGCCAGCACCCAGGTCCGGGGGGGTATCGGCGAGCAGTACTTC	CASTQVRGGIGEQYF
NA	TRBJ2-3	TRBV20-1	TRBD1	TGCAGTGCTGATGACAGGGGAGGAGCAGATACGCAGTATTTT	CSADDRGGADTQYF
NA	TRBJ1-1	TRBV12-3/TRBV12-4	NA	TGTACCAGCAGGTTGCGGGTGAACACTGAAGCTTTCTTT	CTSRLRVNTEAFF